The next 3 T cell receptor beta chains were all read from a single sample in a study of blood T cell repertoires in COVID-19. This table comes from immunoSEQ multiplex PCR, and its TCRdb copy is limited to in-frame clones, with some not included. The sample lists some 350,000 clones, 70% to 90% occurring once. Sequenced sample: peripheral blood. These receptors all come from a human donor in a cohort sampled during active COVID-19.

The chain is built from TRBV19 and TRBJ2-5; the D gene is possibly TRBD1 (5 bases). V lost 2 bases and J 4 bases, leaving 11 bases between the germline ends. Germline V CDR1 and CDR2: LNHDA, SQIVND (reference sequence). The CDR3 length is 14 residues. Here the CDR3 reads CASSISRGGETQYF. CDR3 nucleotides: TGTGCCAGTAGTATAAGTAGGGGCGGAGAGACCCAGTACTTC. Based on the CDR3 plus reference TRBV19 and TRBJ2-5, the full variable domain is DGGITQSPKYLFRKEGQNVTLSCEQNLNHDAMYWYRQDPGQGLRLIYYSQIVNDFQKGDIAEGYSVSREKKESFPLTVTSAQKNPTAFYLCASSISRGGETQYFGPGTRLLVL.

This chain links TRBV7-9 with TRBJ2-5; 8 nucleotides align to TRBD2. This CDR3 spans 14 amino acids. Looked up from germline, CDR1 is SEHNR and CDR2 is FQNEAQ (reference sequence). V shed 10 bases and J 5 bases; nucleotides not matched to a gene: 12. The CDR3 loop reads CANPKREREETQYF. As DNA, the CDR3 is TGTGCCAACCCTAAGCGGGAGCGGGAGGAGACCCAGTACTTC.

This chain links TRBV19 with TRBJ2-6, with D possibly TRBD1 on 6 matching bases. From germline, CDR1 is LNHDA and CDR2 SQIVND (reference sequence). This CDR3 region has 16 residues. Trimming shortened V by 4 bases and J by 0 bases, and 10 bases separated the two germline ends. In DNA form, the CDR3 reads TGTGCCAGTAGTAATCAGGGGACCTCTGGGGCCAACGTCCTGACTTTC. Amino acid sequence: CASSNQGTSGANVLTF.